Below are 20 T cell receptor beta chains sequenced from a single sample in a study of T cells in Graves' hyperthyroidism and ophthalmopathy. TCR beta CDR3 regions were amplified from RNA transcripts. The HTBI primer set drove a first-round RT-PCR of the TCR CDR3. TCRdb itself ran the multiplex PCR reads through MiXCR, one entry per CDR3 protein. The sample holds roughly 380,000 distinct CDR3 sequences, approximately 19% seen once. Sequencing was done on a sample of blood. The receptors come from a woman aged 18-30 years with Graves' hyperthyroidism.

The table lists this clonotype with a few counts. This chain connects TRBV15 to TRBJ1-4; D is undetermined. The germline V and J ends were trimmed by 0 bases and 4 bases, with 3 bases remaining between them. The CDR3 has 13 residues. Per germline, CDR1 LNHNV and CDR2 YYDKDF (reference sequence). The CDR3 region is CATSRDINEKLFF. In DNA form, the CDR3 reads TGTGCCACCAGCAGAGATATTAATGAAAAACTGTTTTTT.

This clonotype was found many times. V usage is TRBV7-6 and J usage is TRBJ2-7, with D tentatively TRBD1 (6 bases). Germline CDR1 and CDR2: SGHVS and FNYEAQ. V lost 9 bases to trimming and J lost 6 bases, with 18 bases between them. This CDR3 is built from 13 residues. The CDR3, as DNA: TGTGCCAGTTCAATCGTAAGAGGGGGCGAGCAGTACTTC. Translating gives CASSIVRGGEQYF. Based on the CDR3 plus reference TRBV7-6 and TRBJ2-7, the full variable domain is GAGVSQSPRYKVTKRGQDVALRCDPISGHVSLYWYRQALGQGPEFLTYFNYEAQQDKSGLPNDRFSAERPEGSISTLTIQRTEQRDSAMYRCASSIVRGGEQYFGPGTRLTVT.

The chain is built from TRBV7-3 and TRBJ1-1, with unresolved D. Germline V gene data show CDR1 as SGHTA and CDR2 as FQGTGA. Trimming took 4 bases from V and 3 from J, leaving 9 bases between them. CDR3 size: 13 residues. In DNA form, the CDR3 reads TGTGCCAGCAGCTCCGACCTATACACTGAAGCTTTCTTT. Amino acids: CASSSDLYTEAFF.

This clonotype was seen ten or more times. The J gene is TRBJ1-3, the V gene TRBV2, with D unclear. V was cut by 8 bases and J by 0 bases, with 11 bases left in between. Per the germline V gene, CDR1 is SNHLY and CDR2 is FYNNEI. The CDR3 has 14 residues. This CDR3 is CASLPGFSGNTIYF. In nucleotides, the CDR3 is TGTGCCAGCCTCCCTGGATTCTCTGGAAACACCATATATTTT. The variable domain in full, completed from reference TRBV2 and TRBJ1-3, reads EPEVTQTPSHQVTQMGQEVILRCVPISNHLYFYWYRQILGQKVEFLVSFYNNEISEKSEIFDDQFSVERPDGSNFTLKIRSTKLEDSAMYFCASLPGFSGNTIYFGEGSWLTVV.

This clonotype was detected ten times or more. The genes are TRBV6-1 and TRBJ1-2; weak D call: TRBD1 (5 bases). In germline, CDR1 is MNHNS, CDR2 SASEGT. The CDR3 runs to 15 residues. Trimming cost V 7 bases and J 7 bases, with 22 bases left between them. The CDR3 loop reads CASTSISGGEVGYTF. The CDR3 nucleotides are TGTGCCAGCACCTCAATTTCGGGGGGAGAGGTTGGCTACACCTTC.

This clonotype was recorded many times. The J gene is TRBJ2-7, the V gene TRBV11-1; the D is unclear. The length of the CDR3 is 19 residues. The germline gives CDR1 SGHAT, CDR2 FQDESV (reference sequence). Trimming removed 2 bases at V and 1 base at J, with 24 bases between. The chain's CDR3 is CASSLPQASHLTHSYEQYF. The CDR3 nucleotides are TGTGCCAGCAGCTTACCACAAGCTTCACACCTAACTCATTCCTACGAGCAGTACTTC. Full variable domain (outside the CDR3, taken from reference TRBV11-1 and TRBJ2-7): EAEVAQSPRYKITEKSQAVAFWCDPISGHATLYWYRQILGQGPELLVQFQDESVVDDSQLPKDRFSAERLKGVDSTLKIQPAELGDSAMYLCASSLPQASHLTHSYEQYFGPGTRLTVT.

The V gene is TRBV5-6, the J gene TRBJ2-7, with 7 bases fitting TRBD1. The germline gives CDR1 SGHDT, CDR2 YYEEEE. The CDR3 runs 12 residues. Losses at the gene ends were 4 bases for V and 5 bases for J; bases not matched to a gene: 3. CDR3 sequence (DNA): TGTGCCAGCAGCCACAGGGGCGACGAGCAGTACTTC. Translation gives CASSHRGDEQYF.

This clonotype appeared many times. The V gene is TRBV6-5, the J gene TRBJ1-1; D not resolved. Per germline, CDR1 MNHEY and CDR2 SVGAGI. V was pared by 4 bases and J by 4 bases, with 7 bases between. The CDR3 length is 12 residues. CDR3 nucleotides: TGTGCCAGCAGTTCCCCGAGCACTGAAGCTTTCTTT. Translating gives CASSSPSTEAFF.

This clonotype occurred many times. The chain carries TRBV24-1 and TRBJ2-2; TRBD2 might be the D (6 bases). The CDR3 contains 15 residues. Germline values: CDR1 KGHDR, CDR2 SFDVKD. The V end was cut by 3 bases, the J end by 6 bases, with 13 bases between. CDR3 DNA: TGTGCCACCAGTGATCGTGGTAGGGAGGCCGGGGAGCTGTTTTTT. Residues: CATSDRGREAGELFF.

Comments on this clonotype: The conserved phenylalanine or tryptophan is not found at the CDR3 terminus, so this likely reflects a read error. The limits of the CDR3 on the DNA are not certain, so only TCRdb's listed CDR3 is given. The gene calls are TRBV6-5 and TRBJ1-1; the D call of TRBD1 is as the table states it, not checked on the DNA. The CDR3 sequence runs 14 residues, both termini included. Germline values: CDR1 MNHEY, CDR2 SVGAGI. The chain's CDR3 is CASSYRAGRTEACL.

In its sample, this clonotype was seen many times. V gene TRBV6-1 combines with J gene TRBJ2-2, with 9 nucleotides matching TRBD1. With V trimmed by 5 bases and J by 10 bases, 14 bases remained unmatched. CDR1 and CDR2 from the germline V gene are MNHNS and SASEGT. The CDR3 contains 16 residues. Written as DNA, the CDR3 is TGTGCCAGCAGTCCCGGACAGGGGTTTGGCGGGGAGGAGCTGTTTTTT. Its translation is CASSPGQGFGGEELFF.

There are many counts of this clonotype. As DNA, the CDR3 is TGCAGCGTTACCCCTACAGGGTCTAACTATGGCTACACCTTC. This codes for CSVTPTGSNYGYTF. The chain employs TRBV29-1 and TRBJ1-2, with a weak D call TRBD1 (6 bases). Trimming removed 5 bases at V and 0 bases at J, with 13 bases between. Germline values: CDR1 SQVTM, CDR2 ANQGSEA. CDR3 size: 14 residues.

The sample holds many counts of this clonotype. The CDR3 protein is CASSEVADQPQHF. In DNA, the CDR3 is TGTGCCAGCAGTGAAGTTGCCGATCAGCCCCAGCATTTT. The chain uses TRBV6-1 and TRBJ1-5; no firm D call. CDR3 length: 13 residues. V was shortened by 1 base and J by 5 bases, with 6 bases between the two germline ends. Germline V gene sequence: CDR1 MNHNS, CDR2 SASEGT.

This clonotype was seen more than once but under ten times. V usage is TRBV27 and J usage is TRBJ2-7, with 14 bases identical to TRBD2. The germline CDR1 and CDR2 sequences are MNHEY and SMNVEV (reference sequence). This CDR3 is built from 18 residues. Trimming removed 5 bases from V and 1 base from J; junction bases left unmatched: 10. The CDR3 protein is CASSSGTSGSEPSYEQYF. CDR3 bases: TGTGCCAGCAGTAGTGGGACTAGCGGGAGCGAGCCTTCCTACGAGCAGTACTTC.

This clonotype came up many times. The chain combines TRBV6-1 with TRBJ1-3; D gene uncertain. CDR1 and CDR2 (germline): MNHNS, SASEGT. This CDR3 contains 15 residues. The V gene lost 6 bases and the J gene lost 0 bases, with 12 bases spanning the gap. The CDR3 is CASRALGRSGNTIYF. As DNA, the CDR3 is TGTGCCAGCAGGGCATTGGGCCGCTCTGGAAACACCATATATTTT.

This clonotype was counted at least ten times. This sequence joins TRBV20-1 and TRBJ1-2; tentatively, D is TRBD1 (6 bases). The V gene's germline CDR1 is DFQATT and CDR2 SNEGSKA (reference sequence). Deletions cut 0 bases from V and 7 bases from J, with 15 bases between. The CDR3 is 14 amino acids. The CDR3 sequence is CSARDEGVGGGYTF. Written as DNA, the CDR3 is TGCAGTGCTAGAGATGAGGGGGTCGGTGGTGGCTACACCTTC.

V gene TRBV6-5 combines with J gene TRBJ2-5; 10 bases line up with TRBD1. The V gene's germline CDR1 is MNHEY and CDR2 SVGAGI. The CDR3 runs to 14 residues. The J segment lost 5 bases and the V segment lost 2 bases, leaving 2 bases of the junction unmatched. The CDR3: CASSYDRGPETQYF. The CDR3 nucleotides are TGTGCCAGCAGTTACGACAGGGGGCCGGAGACCCAGTACTTC.

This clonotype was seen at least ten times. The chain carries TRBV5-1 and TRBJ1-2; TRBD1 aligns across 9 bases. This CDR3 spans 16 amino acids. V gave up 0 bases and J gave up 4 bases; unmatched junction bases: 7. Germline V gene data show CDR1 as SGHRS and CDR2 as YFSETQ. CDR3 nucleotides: TGCGCCAGCAGCTTGGAGGACAGGGGAAAGTTCTATGGCTACACCTTC. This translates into CASSLEDRGKFYGYTF. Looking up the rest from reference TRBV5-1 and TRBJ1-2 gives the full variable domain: KAGVTQTPRYLIKTRGQQVTLSCSPISGHRSVSWYQQTPGQGLQFLFEYFSETQRNKGNFPGRFSGRQFSNSRSEMNVSTLELGDSALYLCASSLEDRGKFYGYTFGSGTRLTVV.

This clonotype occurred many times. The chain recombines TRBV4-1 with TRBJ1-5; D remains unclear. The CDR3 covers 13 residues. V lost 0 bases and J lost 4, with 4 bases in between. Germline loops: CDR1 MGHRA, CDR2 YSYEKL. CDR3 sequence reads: CASSQERNQPQHF. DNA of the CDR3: TGCGCCAGCAGCCAAGAACGGAATCAGCCCCAGCATTTT.

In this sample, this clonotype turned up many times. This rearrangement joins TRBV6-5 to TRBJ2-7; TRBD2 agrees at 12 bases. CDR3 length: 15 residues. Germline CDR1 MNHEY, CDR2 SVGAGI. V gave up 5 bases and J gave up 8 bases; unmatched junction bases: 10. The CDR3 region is CASSPSSGGALQQYF. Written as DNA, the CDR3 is TGTGCCAGCAGTCCATCTAGCGGGGGGGCCCTTCAGCAGTACTTC.